This entry lists 24 T cell receptor beta chains sequenced from one sample in a study of technical replicates of blood from a few donors. TCRdb's table, derived via immunoSEQ multiplex PCR, lists solely in-frame clones and lacks some. The sample holds approximately 59,000 clones, 90% to 95% seen once. The sample taken for sequencing was PBMCs. The origin of the receptors is a human donor in good health. Some clones in this sample may be carry-over from other donors' samples.

CDR3 in DNA: TGTGCCAGCAGCTTAGGGCTCCTAAAGGGGGAGACCCAGTACTTC. This encodes CASSLGLLKGETQYF. The chain couples TRBV7-7 to TRBJ2-5; tentative D call: TRBD1 (5 bases). With 1 base removed from V and 5 bases from J, the gap between germline ends came to 14 bases. CDR3 size: 15 residues. Germline CDR1 reads SSHAT; CDR2 reads FNYEAQ (reference sequence).

The chain recombines TRBV29-1 with TRBJ2-1; 7 positions match TRBD2. The V gene's germline CDR1 is SQVTM and CDR2 ANQGSEA. This CDR3 contains 16 residues. The V and J ends lost 3 bases and 1 base, in that order; junction bases with no gene match: 9. As DNA, the CDR3 is TGCAGCGTTGATAATCGCGGGAGTAAATCCTACAATGAGCAGTTCTTC. Translation: CSVDNRGSKSYNEQFF.

The rearrangement uses TRBV5-1 and TRBJ2-7, with D perhaps TRBD2 (7 bases). Germline CDR1 SGHRS, CDR2 YFSETQ. CDR3 length: 14 amino acids. Trimming left V 0 bases short and J 3 bases short, with 10 bases between. CDR3 nucleotides: TGCGCCAGCAGCTTGGAGGGGGGGCTCTACGAGCAGTACTTC. Residues: CASSLEGGLYEQYF. The complete variable domain, with remaining parts taken from reference TRBV5-1 and TRBJ2-7, reads KAGVTQTPRYLIKTRGQQVTLSCSPISGHRSVSWYQQTPGQGLQFLFEYFSETQRNKGNFPGRFSGRQFSNSRSEMNVSTLELGDSALYLCASSLEGGLYEQYFGPGTRLTVT.

V usage is TRBV6-5 and J usage is TRBJ2-7, with 10 positions matching TRBD2. With V trimmed by 0 bases and J by 7 bases, 9 bases remained unmatched. The CDR3 contains 16 residues. Germline lookup yields CDR1 MNHEY and CDR2 SVGAGI. The CDR3 sequence is CASSYSSGGALREQYF. DNA for the CDR3: TGTGCCAGCAGTTACTCGAGCGGGGGGGCCCTTAGAGAGCAGTACTTC.

V is TRBV15 and J is TRBJ1-6; 7 bases are shared with TRBD1. With V trimmed by 1 base and J by 10 bases, 7 bases remained unmatched. The CDR3 spans 15 residues. Per the germline V gene, CDR1 is LNHNV and CDR2 is YYDKDF (reference sequence). Written as DNA, the CDR3 is TGTGCCACCAGCAGAGCGGACAGGAGCAACTCACCCCTCCACTTT. Protein product: CATSRADRSNSPLHF.

The V call is TRBV6-4, the J call TRBJ2-1; 9 nucleotides line up with TRBD1. V was pared by 6 bases and J by 1 base, with 4 bases of the junction left unmatched. The germline gives CDR1 MRHNA, CDR2 SNTAGT. The CDR3 is 15 residues long. CDR3: CASSPQGASYNEQFF. The CDR3 nucleotides read TGTGCCAGCAGCCCACAGGGGGCTTCCTACAATGAGCAGTTCTTC.

This clone was observed a few times. The rearrangement joins TRBV30 to TRBJ2-7; D possibly corresponds to TRBD1 (5 bases). Trimming left V 6 bases short and J 2 bases short, with 11 bases between. The CDR3 loop spans 12 amino acids. CDR1 and CDR2 (germline): GTSNPN, SVGIG (reference sequence). The CDR3 region is CACGAMAYEQYF. Here the CDR3 DNA reads TGTGCCTGTGGGGCCATGGCCTACGAGCAGTACTTC. Based on the CDR3 plus reference TRBV30 and TRBJ2-7, the full variable domain is SQTIHQWPATLVQPVGSPLSLECTVEGTSNPNLYWYRQAAGRGLQLLFYSVGIGQISSEVPQNLSASRPQDRQFILSSKKLLLSDSGFYLCACGAMAYEQYFGPGTRLTVT.

The J gene is TRBJ1-6, the V gene TRBV5-8; 7 bases fit TRBD1. J gave up 7 bases and V 9 bases, and 13 bases lay outside the gene matches. Germline CDR1 is SGHTS and CDR2 is YDEGEE. This CDR3 comprises 15 residues. The CDR3 region is CATNRGGLGNSPLHF. The CDR3 nucleotides read TGTGCCACCAACAGGGGTGGTTTGGGAAATTCACCCCTCCACTTT. Supplemented by reference TRBV5-8 and TRBJ1-6, the full variable domain reads EAGVTQSPTHLIKTRGQQATLRCSPISGHTSVYWYQQALGLGLQFLLWYDEGEERNRGNFPPRFSGRQFPNYSSELNVNALELEDSALYLCATNRGGLGNSPLHFGNGTRLTVT.

The chain uses TRBV5-1 and TRBJ1-3, with D possibly TRBD1 on 5 matching bases. The germline CDR1 and CDR2 sequences are SGHRS and YFSETQ. V was trimmed by 4 bases and J by 0 bases, leaving 11 bases between them. The CDR3 totals 15 residues. The CDR3 protein is CASSPDTSSGNTIYF. Written as DNA, the CDR3 is TGCGCCAGCAGCCCGGACACCTCCTCTGGAAACACCATATATTTT.

This rearrangement joins TRBV4-3 to TRBJ2-7; D possibly corresponds to TRBD1 (6 bases). Germline values: CDR1 LGHNA, CDR2 YSLEER. The CDR3 is made up of 14 amino acids. V was trimmed by 3 bases and J by 5 bases, leaving 14 bases between them. The CDR3 protein is CASSQDRRLDEQYF. Written as DNA, the CDR3 is TGCGCCAGCAGCCAGGACAGACGTCTCGACGAGCAGTACTTC.

This clone was seen once. The CDR3 region is CASRWDSPYEQYF. The CDR3 nucleotides are TGTGCCAGCAGGTGGGACAGCCCCTACGAGCAGTACTTC. The V call is TRBV2, the J call TRBJ2-7; 7 bases align to TRBD1. The junction had 4 bases not matched to a gene; V was cut back by 6 bases and J by 2 bases. CDR1 SNHLY and CDR2 FYNNEI come from the germline V gene. CDR3 length equals 13 residues.

Concerning this clone: At the DNA level, this CDR3 is encoded by other sequences in the same sample as well. The chain carries TRBV7-2 and TRBJ1-2, with a possible D match to TRBD1 (5 bases). The V and J ends lost 3 bases and 8 bases respectively, with 10 bases between them. Germline lookup yields CDR1 SGHTA and CDR2 FQGNSA. The CDR3 has 12 residues. The CDR3 reads CASSLGGPGYTF. CDR3 sequence (DNA): TGTGCCAGCAGCTTGGGGGGACCGGGCTACACCTTC.

This clone was observed once. This sequence joins TRBV6-1 and TRBJ1-2, with 7 bases lining up with TRBD1. CDR1 and CDR2 from the germline V gene are MNHNS and SASEGT. V shed 4 bases, J shed 3 bases, and the junction held 5 bases outside the gene matches. CDR3 length equals 14 residues. CDR3 sequence reads: CASSVFGTDYGYTF. In DNA form, the CDR3 reads TGTGCCAGCAGTGTGTTCGGGACAGACTATGGCTACACCTTC.

V is TRBV5-1 and J is TRBJ2-7; possible D gene TRBD1, 5 bases. The V end was cut by 0 bases, the J end by 3 bases, with 7 bases between. CDR1 and CDR2 from the germline V gene are SGHRS and YFSETQ. The CDR3 contains 13 residues. CDR3 residues: CASSLDRSYEQYF. The CDR3 DNA reads TGCGCCAGCAGCTTGGACAGGAGCTACGAGCAGTACTTC.

This clone was found once. The chain is built from TRBV7-8 and TRBJ1-6, with 9 nucleotides matching TRBD1. The trim removed 5 bases at V and 8 bases at J, leaving 4 bases unmatched. CDR1 and CDR2 from the germline V gene are SGHVS and FQNEAQ. The CDR3 is made up of 14 amino acids. The CDR3 DNA follows: TGTGCCAGCAGCCCTGGACAGGGGCATTCACCCCTCCACTTT. As protein: CASSPGQGHSPLHF.

J is TRBJ1-1 and V is TRBV29-1; TRBD1 might be the D (5 bases). The CDR3 runs to 13 residues. The germline V gene encodes CDR1 SQVTM and CDR2 ANQGSEA. Trimming removed 3 bases from V and 4 bases from J, with 12 bases in between. The CDR3 DNA reads TGCAGCGTTGATTCGGGGGGGGGCACTGAAGCTTTCTTT. This encodes CSVDSGGGTEAFF. The whole variable domain, remainder taken from reference TRBV29-1 and TRBJ1-1, is SAVISQKPSRDICQRGTSLTIQCQVDSQVTMMFWYRQQPGQSLTLIATANQGSEATYESGFVIDKFPISRPNLTFSTLTVSNMSPEDSSIYLCSVDSGGGTEAFFGQGTRLTVV.

The chain has TRBV5-6 and TRBJ1-4, with 7 bases that match TRBD1. This CDR3 has 17 residues. The J segment lost 5 bases and the V segment lost 0 bases, leaving 10 bases of the junction unmatched. Germline V CDR1 and CDR2: SGHDT, YYEEEE. For the CDR3, the DNA is TGTGCCAGCAGCTTGGGACAGGGCCCCGGCGGAAATGAAAAACTGTTTTTT. This encodes CASSLGQGPGGNEKLFF. The complete variable domain, with remaining parts taken from reference TRBV5-6 and TRBJ1-4, reads DAGVTQSPTHLIKTRGQQVTLRCSPKSGHDTVSWYQQALGQGPQFIFQYYEEEERQRGNFPDRFSGHQFPNYSSELNVNALLLGDSALYLCASSLGQGPGGNEKLFFGSGTQLSVL.

The rearrangement uses TRBV4-3 and TRBJ2-2; 7 nucleotides line up with TRBD2. The germline CDR1 and CDR2 sequences are LGHNA and YSLEER. Trimming removed 1 base from V and 5 bases from J; junction bases left unmatched: 1. The CDR3 length is 14 residues. The CDR3 bases are TGCGCCAGCAGCCAAGGGGGGGGGACCGGGGAGCTGTTTTTT. Amino acid sequence: CASSQGGGTGELFF.

The chain couples TRBV19 to TRBJ2-3, with TRBD1 as a possible D gene (6 bases). Trimming pared 3 bases from V and 2 bases from J, leaving 9 bases between. The germline CDR1 and CDR2 sequences are LNHDA and SQIVND (reference sequence). The CDR3 contains 14 residues. Written as DNA, the CDR3 is TGTGCCAGTAGTATGGGGGCAGACACAGATACGCAGTATTTT. Protein: CASSMGADTDTQYF. The variable domain in full, completed from reference TRBV19 and TRBJ2-3, reads DGGITQSPKYLFRKEGQNVTLSCEQNLNHDAMYWYRQDPGQGLRLIYYSQIVNDFQKGDIAEGYSVSREKKESFPLTVTSAQKNPTAFYLCASSMGADTDTQYFGPGTRLTVL.

CDR3 sequence: CASSDSTSGGANEQFF. The CDR3 DNA reads as TGTGCCAGCAGTGACTCGACTAGCGGGGGGGCAAATGAGCAGTTCTTC. The rearrangement links TRBV6-4 to TRBJ2-1, with 14 nucleotides matching TRBD2. The junction had 2 bases not matched to a gene; V was cut back by 0 bases and J by 7 bases. Germline V CDR1 and CDR2: MRHNA, SNTAGT. This CDR3 has 16 residues.

This chain uses TRBV29-1 with TRBJ2-1, with D maybe TRBD2 (6 bases). CDR3 length: 12 residues. V was clipped by 3 bases and J by 10 bases, with 13 bases between them. The germline CDR1 and CDR2 sequences are SQVTM and ANQGSEA. CDR3 in amino acids: CSVEAGTREQFF. The CDR3 DNA sequence: TGCAGCGTTGAGGCAGGGACTCGGGAGCAGTTCTTC.

V gene TRBV12-5 combines with J gene TRBJ2-1; 7 positions agree with TRBD1. J gave up 4 bases and V 4 bases, and 7 bases lay outside the gene matches. CDR1 and CDR2 from the germline V gene are LGHNT and FRNRAP. The CDR3 has 15 residues. The CDR3 sequence is CASGSPDRFYNEQFF. Here the CDR3 DNA reads TGTGCTAGTGGTTCACCGGACAGGTTTTACAATGAGCAGTTCTTC.

V is TRBV2 and J is TRBJ1-2; tentatively, D is TRBD1 (5 bases). The V gene's germline CDR1 is SNHLY and CDR2 FYNNEI. The CDR3 extends over 14 amino acids. V lost 6 bases and J lost 5, with 16 bases in between. As DNA, the CDR3 is TGTGCCAGCAGGGGCAAAGGGGCAAGTTATGGCTACACCTTC. Its protein is CASRGKGASYGYTF.

In this sample, this clone turned up once. V and J are TRBV6-4 and TRBJ2-1; 16 bases fit TRBD2. The CDR3 is made up of 17 amino acids. Germline trimming cut 3 bases from V and 8 bases from J; bases unmatched to any gene: 7. Germline V gene sequence: CDR1 MRHNA, CDR2 SNTAGT. The CDR3 sequence: CASSERGTSGGADEQFF. CDR3 coding DNA: TGTGCCAGCAGTGAAAGAGGGACTAGCGGGGGGGCTGATGAGCAGTTCTTC.